This record looks at one T cell receptor (beta chain) sequence and its context. The antigen is not known. Germline CDR1 is MGHRA and CDR2 is YSYEKL. There are 12 residues in the CDR3. Trimming removed 0 bases from V and 8 bases from J, with 2 bases in between. The data are from a study of PD-1 blockade in classical Hodgkin lymphoma. Study context: A 3 mg/kg intravenous dose of nivolumab was received by patients every 2 weeks. Study results and limitations: The study found complete responders had baseline diversity similar to newly diagnosed patients. A significant rise in TCR diversity was seen by C4D1 for CD4+ cells but not for CD8+ cells.

Here immunoSEQ multiplex PCR was the method, and the copy in TCRdb shows in-frame clones only, minus some. This sample has fewer than 30,000 clones, with around 90% found just once. Each of the patients experienced relapse following autologous stem cell transplantation, and their brentuximab vedotin exposure differed. Magnetic depletion of non-target cells from thawed PBMCs yielded purified CD8+ T cells. Complete response, partial response or progressive disease was each patient's best response. The V gene is TRBV4-1, the J gene TRBJ2-6; D not resolved. The TCR originated in a human donor with classical Hodgkin lymphoma. The source was CD8+ T cells from blood, collected at baseline. The CDR3 sequence is CASSQDPNVLTF. DNA for the CDR3: TGCGCCAGCAGCCAAGATCCCAACGTCCTGACTTTC.